This T cell receptor beta chain was captured in a study of T cells in Graves' hyperthyroidism and ophthalmopathy. Participants, patients aged 18 to 65, had newly diagnosed hyperthyroidism with a duration under 2 months. The PBMCs studied were ones that came from roughly 11 ml fresh peripheral blood. This clonotype was detected a few times. Authors of the study amplified TCR beta CDR3 regions from RNA transcripts. Researchers ran a first-round RT-PCR on the TCR CDR3 using the HTBI primer set. TCRdb reanalysed the multiplex PCR reads using MiXCR and keeps one entry per CDR3 protein. The table lists about 770,000 distinct CDR3 sequences, roughly a sixth of them singletons. The CDR3 consists of 15 residues. V gave up 5 bases and J gave up 0 bases, with 12 bases separating them. Germline V CDR1 and CDR2: SGHTA, FQGTGA.

The gene calls are TRBV7-3 and TRBJ2-3; the D is unclear. The sequence derives from a woman aged 45-59 years with Graves' hyperthyroidism that later progressed to Graves' ophthalmopathy. Sequencing used blood. The CDR3 here is CASSQVTGSTDTQYF. CDR3 DNA: TGTGCCAGCAGCCAGGTTACGGGTAGCACAGATACGCAGTATTTT.